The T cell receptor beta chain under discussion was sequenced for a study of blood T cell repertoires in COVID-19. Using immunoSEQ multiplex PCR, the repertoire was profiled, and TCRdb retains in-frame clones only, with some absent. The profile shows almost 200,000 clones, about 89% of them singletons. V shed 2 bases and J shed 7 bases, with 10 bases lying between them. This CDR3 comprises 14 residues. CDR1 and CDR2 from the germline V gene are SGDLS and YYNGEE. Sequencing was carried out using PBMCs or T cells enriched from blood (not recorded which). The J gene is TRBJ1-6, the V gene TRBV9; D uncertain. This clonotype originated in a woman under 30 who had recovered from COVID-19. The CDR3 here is CASSVAQMNSPLHF. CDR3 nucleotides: TGTGCCAGCAGCGTGGCACAGATGAATTCACCCCTCCACTTT.